This T cell receptor beta chain comes out of a study of esophageal squamous cell carcinoma under preoperative chemotherapy (dated by TCRdb to 2017 to 2018). For the study in its entirety: Both tumor-infiltrating lymphocytes and peripheral blood T cells had their TCR repertoires profiled in the study. The study examined the effect of paclitaxel-nedaplatin chemotherapy on T-cell receptor repertoires in patients with esophageal squamous cell carcinoma. The cohort comprised five or six patients with primary esophageal squamous cell carcinoma. Repertoires from samples collected before paclitaxel-nedaplatin therapy were compared with repertoires from samples collected after the therapy.

From the cysteine up to the phenylalanine, the CDR3 has a length of 14 residues. Only the CDR3 part of the read is kept: 42 bases, read in frame from the first base. Libraries were built with PCR. Sequenced using a HiSeq X Ten. High-throughput sequencing was used to characterize TCR repertoires. TCRdb reanalyzed the raw reads on its own, using fastp at Q25 for trimming and MiXCR for clone calling, and kept in-frame beta chains. Rows matching on CDR3 protein sequence are summarized as one entry with the most common DNA and genes. This sample has 30,000 or so distinct CDR3 sequences in its table, and about half of those were observed once. Approximately 23% of the sample rests with the top ten. The meaning of the sample's time point label: after preoperative PTX-NDP chemotherapy. Paclitaxel-nedaplatin was administered to patients as preoperative chemotherapy before surgery. Findings and caveats that apply to the study as a whole: After chemotherapy, TCR diversity rose significantly in peripheral T cells, but this increase was not seen in tumor-infiltrating lymphocytes. Post-treatment tumor-infiltrating lymphocytes appeared to be derived in part from peripheral T cells migrating into the tumor, rather than solely from local clonal changes. Only five patients with esophageal squamous cell carcinoma were analyzed, making for a small cohort. Immediate and substantial changes in clonotype frequency were induced by paclitaxel-nedaplatin therapy, and contraction rather than amplification was more likely to be observed among abundant clones.

On this clonotype: This clone's antigen is unknown. Mismatch with germline at one junction end may stem from a read error.

Collection took place from a patient given preoperative chemotherapy. The TCR originated in a human donor with esophageal squamous cell carcinoma. The donor label of this sample is uncertain. This sequence uses TRBV12-3 or TRBV12-4 and TRBJ2-3, and 8 junction bases match TRBD2. The bases are TGTGCCAGCACGGGGGGGCGAGCCAAAAACATGCAGTATTTC. Its translation is CASTGGRAKNMQYF.